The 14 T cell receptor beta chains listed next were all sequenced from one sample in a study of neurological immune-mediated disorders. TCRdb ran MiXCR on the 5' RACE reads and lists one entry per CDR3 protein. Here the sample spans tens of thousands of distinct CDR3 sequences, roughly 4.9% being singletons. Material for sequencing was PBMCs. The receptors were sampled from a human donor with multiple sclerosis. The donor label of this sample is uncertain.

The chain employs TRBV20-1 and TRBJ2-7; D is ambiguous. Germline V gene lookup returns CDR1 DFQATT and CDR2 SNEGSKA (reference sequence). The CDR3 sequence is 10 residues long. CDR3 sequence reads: CSAWSHEQYF. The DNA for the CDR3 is TGCAGCGCTTGGAGTCACGAGCAGTACTTC.

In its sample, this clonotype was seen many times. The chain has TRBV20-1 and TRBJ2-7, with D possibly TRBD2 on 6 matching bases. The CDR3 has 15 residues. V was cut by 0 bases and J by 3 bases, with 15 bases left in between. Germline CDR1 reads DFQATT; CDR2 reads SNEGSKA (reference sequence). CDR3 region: CSARDPGLTLYEQYF. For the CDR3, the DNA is TGCAGTGCTAGAGATCCGGGACTTACCCTCTACGAGCAGTACTTC.

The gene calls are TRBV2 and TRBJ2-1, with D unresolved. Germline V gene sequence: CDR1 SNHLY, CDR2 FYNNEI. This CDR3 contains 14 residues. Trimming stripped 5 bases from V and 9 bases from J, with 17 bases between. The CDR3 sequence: CASSPRYTPSEQFF. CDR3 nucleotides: TGTGCCAGCAGTCCTAGGTACACCCCAAGTGAGCAGTTCTTC. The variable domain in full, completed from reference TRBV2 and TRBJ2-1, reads EPEVTQTPSHQVTQMGQEVILRCVPISNHLYFYWYRQILGQKVEFLVSFYNNEISEKSEIFDDQFSVERPDGSNFTLKIRSTKLEDSAMYFCASSPRYTPSEQFFGPGTRLTVL.

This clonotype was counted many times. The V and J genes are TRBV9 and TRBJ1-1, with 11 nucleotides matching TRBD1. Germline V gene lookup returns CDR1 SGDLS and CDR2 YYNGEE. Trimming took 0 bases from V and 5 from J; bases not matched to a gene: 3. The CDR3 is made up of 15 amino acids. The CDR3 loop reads CASSVGGTGGTEAFF. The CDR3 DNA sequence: TGTGCCAGCAGCGTAGGGGGGACAGGGGGAACTGAAGCTTTCTTT. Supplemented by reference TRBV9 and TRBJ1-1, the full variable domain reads DSGVTQTPKHLITATGQRVTLRCSPRSGDLSVYWYQQSLDQGLQFLIQYYNGEERAKGNILERFSAQQFPDLHSELNLSSLELGDSALYFCASSVGGTGGTEAFFGQGTRLTVV.

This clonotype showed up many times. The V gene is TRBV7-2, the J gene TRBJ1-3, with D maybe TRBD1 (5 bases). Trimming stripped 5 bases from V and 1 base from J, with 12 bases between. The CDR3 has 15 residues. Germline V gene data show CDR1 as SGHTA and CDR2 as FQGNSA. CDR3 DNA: TGTGCCAGCAGCCTAACCGGGACGTCTGGAAACACCATATATTTT. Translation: CASSLTGTSGNTIYF. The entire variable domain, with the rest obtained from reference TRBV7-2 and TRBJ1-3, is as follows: GAGVSQSPSNKVTEKGKDVELRCDPISGHTALYWYRQSLGQGLEFLIYFQGNSAPDKSGLPSDRFSAERTGGSVSTLTIQRTQQEDSAVYLCASSLTGTSGNTIYFGEGSWLTVV.

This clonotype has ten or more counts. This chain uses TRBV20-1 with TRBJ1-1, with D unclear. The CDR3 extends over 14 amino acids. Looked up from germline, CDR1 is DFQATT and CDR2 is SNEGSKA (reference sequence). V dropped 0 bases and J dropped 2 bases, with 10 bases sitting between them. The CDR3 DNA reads TGCAGTGCTAGAGACCCACGGTCTAACACTGAAGCTTTCTTT. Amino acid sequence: CSARDPRSNTEAFF.

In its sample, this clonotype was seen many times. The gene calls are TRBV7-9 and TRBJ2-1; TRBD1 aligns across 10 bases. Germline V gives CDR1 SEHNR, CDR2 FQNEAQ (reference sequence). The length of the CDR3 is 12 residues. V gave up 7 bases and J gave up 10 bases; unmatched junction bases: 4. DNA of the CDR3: TGTGCCAGCACCGACAGGGGGCACGAGCAGTTCTTC. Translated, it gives CASTDRGHEQFF.

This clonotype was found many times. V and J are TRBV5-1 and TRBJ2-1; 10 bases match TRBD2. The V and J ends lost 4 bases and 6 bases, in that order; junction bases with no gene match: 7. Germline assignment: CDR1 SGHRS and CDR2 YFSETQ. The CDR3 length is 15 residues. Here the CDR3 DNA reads TGCGCCAGCAGCCCGGGACTAGCGTCCGCCAATGAGCAGTTCTTC. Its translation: CASSPGLASANEQFF.

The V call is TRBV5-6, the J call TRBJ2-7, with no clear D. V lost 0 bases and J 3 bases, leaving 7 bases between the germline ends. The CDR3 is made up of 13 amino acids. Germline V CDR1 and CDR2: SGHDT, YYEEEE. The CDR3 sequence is CASSLAGNYEQYF. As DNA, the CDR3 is TGTGCCAGCAGCTTGGCCGGCAACTACGAGCAGTACTTC.

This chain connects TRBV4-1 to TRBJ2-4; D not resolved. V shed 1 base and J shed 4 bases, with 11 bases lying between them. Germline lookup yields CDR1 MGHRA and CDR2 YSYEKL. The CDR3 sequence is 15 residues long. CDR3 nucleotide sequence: TGCGCCAGCAGCCAAGGAGCCTTGCTTAAAAACATTCAGTACTTC. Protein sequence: CASSQGALLKNIQYF.

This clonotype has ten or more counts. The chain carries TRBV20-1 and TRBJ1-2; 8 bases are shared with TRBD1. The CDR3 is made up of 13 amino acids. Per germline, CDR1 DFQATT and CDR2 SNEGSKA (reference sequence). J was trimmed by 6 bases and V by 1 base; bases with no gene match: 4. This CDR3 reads CSARVQGGNGYTF. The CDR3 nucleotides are TGCAGTGCTAGAGTACAGGGGGGGAATGGCTACACCTTC.

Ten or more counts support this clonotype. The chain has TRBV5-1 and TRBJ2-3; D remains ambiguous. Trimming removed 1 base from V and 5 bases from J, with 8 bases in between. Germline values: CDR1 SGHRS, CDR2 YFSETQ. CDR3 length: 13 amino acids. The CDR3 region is CASSLPARDTQYF. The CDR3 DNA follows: TGCGCCAGCAGCTTGCCTGCCCGAGATACGCAGTATTTT.

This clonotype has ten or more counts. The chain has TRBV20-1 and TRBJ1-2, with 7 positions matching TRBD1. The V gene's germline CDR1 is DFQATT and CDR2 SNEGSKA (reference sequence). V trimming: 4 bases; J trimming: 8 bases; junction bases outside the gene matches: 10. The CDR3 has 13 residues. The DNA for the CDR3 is TGCAGTGCTATTGGGACAGCAGTTCGGGGCTACACCTTC. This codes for CSAIGTAVRGYTF.

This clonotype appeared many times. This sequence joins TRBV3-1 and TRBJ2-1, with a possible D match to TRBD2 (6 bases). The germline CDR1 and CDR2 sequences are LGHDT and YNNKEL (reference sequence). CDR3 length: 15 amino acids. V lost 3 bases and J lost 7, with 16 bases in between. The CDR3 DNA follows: TGTGCCAGCAGCCACTCAACCGGGGGTGGGAATGAGCAGTTCTTC. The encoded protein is CASSHSTGGGNEQFF.